A selection of T cell receptor beta chains follows, all from one sample in a study of shared clonotypes between healthy human individuals. Some clones are missing from TCRdb's copy, which holds only in-frame ones; the method was immunoSEQ multiplex PCR. The sample has 850,000 to 1,200,000 clones; approximately 72% are singletons. Source material: memory CD4+ T cells sorted from blood. The receptors come from a man between 18 and 35 years old in good health. The CDR3 runs from the conserved cysteine through the conserved F or W. The D gene is left open where the match is weak. Not every row has a clone size; where given, it reads once, few, many or a size class.

clone size	CDR3 length	D gene	V gene	J gene	CDR3 DNA	CDR3 protein
.	16	.	TRBV5-4	TRBJ1-3	TGTGCCAGCAGCTTGGGGGTTCCCATCTCTGGAAACACCATATATTTT	CASSLGVPISGNTIYF
.	13	.	TRBV27	TRBJ1-1	TGTGCCAGCGTCAGTGTCCTGAACACTGAAGCTTTCTTT	CASVSVLNTEAFF
.	15	.	TRBV7-2	TRBJ2-7	TGTGCCAGCAGTCCTAGTGGGAGAAGCTCCTACGAGCAGTACTTC	CASSPSGRSSYEQYF
.	13	TRBD1	TRBV11-3	TRBJ2-7	TGTGCCAGCAGCTCTAGACAGGGGTACGAGCAGTACTTC	CASSSRQGYEQYF
.	14	.	TRBV7-9	TRBJ2-3	TGTGCCAGCAGCTTAACTTCTAGCACAGATACGCAGTATTTT	CASSLTSSTDTQYF
.	16	.	TRBV25-1	TRBJ2-5	TGTGCCAGCAGTGACTTCACGACCCATGGGGGAGGGACCCAGTACTTC	CASSDFTTHGGGTQYF
.	13	.	TRBV4-1	TRBJ2-1	TGCGCCAGCAGCCAAGTGAGGGACCCCGTACGGTTCTTC	CASSQVRDPVRFF
.	16	.	TRBV5-1	TRBJ1-1	TGCGCCAGCAGCTTAGGAGGGGGACGGTCGAACACTGAAGCTTTCTTT	CASSLGGGRSNTEAFF
few	16	TRBD1	TRBV7-2	TRBJ2-4	TGTGCCAGCAGCCGACAGGGGGCATCTGGCAAAAACATTCAGTACTTC	CASSRQGASGKNIQYF
.	13	.	TRBV10-3	TRBJ1-1	TGTGCCATCAGGGGGGGCGATAGCACTGAAGCTTTCTTT	CAIRGGDSTEAFF
.	16	.	TRBV11-3	TRBJ2-6	TGTGCCAGCAGCTTCCTGGTGGTTGCTGGGGCCAACGTCCTGACTTTC	CASSFLVVAGANVLTF
many	13	.	TRBV27	TRBJ1-2	TGTGCCAGCAGTTTCTCTGGCAACTATGGCTACACCTTC	CASSFSGNYGYTF
.	13	.	TRBV5-1	TRBJ1-2	TGCGCCAGCAGCTTGGAAGGACAGTATGGCTACACCTTC	CASSLEGQYGYTF
.	11	.	TRBV20-1	TRBJ1-2	TGCAGTGCTAGAGGGACAGCCGGCTACACCTTC	CSARGTAGYTF
few	19	.	TRBV4-1	TRBJ2-6	TGCGCCAGCAGCCAAGGGGTTCGGGGGACGCTGGCTGGGGCCAACGTCCTGACTTTC	CASSQGVRGTLAGANVLTF
.	13	.	TRBV28	TRBJ2-7	TGTGCCAGCAGGGGGTCCCCAGGAAGCGAGCAGTACTTC	CASRGSPGSEQYF
.	15	.	TRBV10-3	TRBJ2-3	TGTGCCATCAGTGCCGGGGTGGGGGACACAGATACGCAGTATTTT	CAISAGVGDTDTQYF
.	12	.	TRBV11-2	TRBJ2-7	TGTGCCAGCAGCTTAATATCGGCCGAGCAGTACTTC	CASSLISAEQYF
.	15	.	TRBV2	TRBJ1-6	TGTGCCAGCAGTGTGAGTAGGGTCTATAATTCACCCCTCCACTTT	CASSVSRVYNSPLHF
.	19	.	TRBV5-1	TRBJ2-6	TGCGCCAGCAGCGCCCCGCTGGGAACCGTTTACTCTGGGGCCAACGTCCTGACTTTC	CASSAPLGTVYSGANVLTF
few	13	TRBD1	TRBV30	TRBJ2-7	TGTGCCTGGAGTCGGGACAGGGGATACGAGCAGTACTTC	CAWSRDRGYEQYF
.	13	TRBD1	TRBV27	TRBJ1-1	TGTGCCAGCAGCCGGACAGGGTTTAATGAAGCTTTCTTT	CASSRTGFNEAFF
.	12	.	TRBV5-4	TRBJ1-1	TGTGCCAGCAGCTCTGGACCGGGTAAGGCTTTCTTT	CASSSGPGKAFF
.	15	.	TRBV6-6	TRBJ1-1	TGTGCCAGCACCTCACGATCCAGGGGTGGCACTGAAGCTTTCTTT	CASTSRSRGGTEAFF
.	14	TRBD1	TRBV11-1	TRBJ1-6	TGTGCCAGCAGGGAAGGGACAGGAAATTCACCCCTCCACTTT	CASREGTGNSPLHF
.	14	.	TRBV21-1	TRBJ1-5	TGTGCCAGCAGCTCAGGACGGGGATATCAGCCCCAGCATTTT	CASSSGRGYQPQHF
.	16	.	TRBV15	TRBJ1-5	TGTGCCACCAGCAGAGTGGCGGGGGACGGCAATCAGCCCCAGCATTTT	CATSRVAGDGNQPQHF
.	13	.	TRBV9	TRBJ1-2	TGTGCCAGCAGCCCCTCAGTCGACTATGGCTACACCTTC	CASSPSVDYGYTF
.	15	.	TRBV9	TRBJ1-2	TGTGCCAGCAGCGCTACAGGGTCTCCTAACTATGGCTACACCTTC	CASSATGSPNYGYTF
.	15	.	TRBV27	TRBJ2-5	TGTGCCAGCAGTTTAGACACGTCCGCTGGGGAGACCCAGTACTTC	CASSLDTSAGETQYF
.	15	.	TRBV7-2	TRBJ1-5	TGTGCCAGCAGTTTTACCGGGTATAGCAATCAGCCCCAGCATTTT	CASSFTGYSNQPQHF
.	11	.	TRBV6-4	TRBJ2-3	TGTGCCAGCAGTGGGGGAGGTACGCAGTATTTT	CASSGGGTQYF
.	12	.	TRBV5-6	TRBJ1-1	TGTGCCAGCAGCATTCAGGTTTATGAAGCTTTCTTT	CASSIQVYEAFF
.	14	TRBD1	TRBV6-1	TRBJ1-2	TGTGCCAGCAGTGAAACGGGACAGGGTATGGGCTACACCTTC	CASSETGQGMGYTF
.	14	TRBD1	TRBV28	TRBJ1-4	TGTGCCAGCAGGACTGACAGGGGCCGGGAAAAACTGTTTTTT	CASRTDRGREKLFF
.	14	.	TRBV7-8	TRBJ2-5	TGTGCCAGCAGCCCCCGGAGCTTCCAAGAGACCCAGTACTTC	CASSPRSFQETQYF
.	13	.	TRBV29-1	TRBJ1-2	TGCAGCGTTACCGGGACCATTAACTATGGCTACACCTTC	CSVTGTINYGYTF
.	15	TRBD1	TRBV4-1	TRBJ2-7	TGCGCCAGCAGCCAGGACAGGACGAGCTCCTACGAGCAGTACTTC	CASSQDRTSSYEQYF
.	16	TRBD1	TRBV6-5	TRBJ1-5	TGTGCCAGCAGTTCGAGGGACAGCCTAACCAATCAGCCCCAGCATTTT	CASSSRDSLTNQPQHF
.	15	TRBD2	TRBV2	TRBJ2-1	TGTGCCAGCAGTTTGGGCGGGGGATCCTACAATGAGCAGTTCTTC	CASSLGGGSYNEQFF
once	16	TRBD1	TRBV4-1	TRBJ2-3	TGCGCCAGCAGCCATATCGACAGGGGAAGCACAGATACGCAGTATTTT	CASSHIDRGSTDTQYF
.	15	TRBD2	TRBV18	TRBJ2-4	TGTGCCAGCTCACCGCGGGAGTACGACAAAAACATTCAGTACTTC	CASSPREYDKNIQYF